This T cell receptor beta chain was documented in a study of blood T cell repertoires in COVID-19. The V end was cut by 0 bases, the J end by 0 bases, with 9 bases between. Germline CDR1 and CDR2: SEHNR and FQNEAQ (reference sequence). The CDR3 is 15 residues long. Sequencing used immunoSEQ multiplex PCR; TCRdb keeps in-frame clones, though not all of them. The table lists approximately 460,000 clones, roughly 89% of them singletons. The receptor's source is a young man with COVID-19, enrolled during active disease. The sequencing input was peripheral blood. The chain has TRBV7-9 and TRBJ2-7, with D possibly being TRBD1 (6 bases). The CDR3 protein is CASSLAGANSYEQYF. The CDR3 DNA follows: TGTGCCAGCAGCTTAGCGGGGGCAAACTCCTACGAGCAGTACTTC.